The T cell receptor beta chain under discussion was sequenced for a study of shared clonotypes between healthy human individuals. Whole-study findings and limits: Since donors were few, the genetic and exposure-history diversity represented was limited. In contrast to clonotypes shared by all four donors, non-shared clonotypes had lower generation probabilities.

This clone has only one observation. The antigen is unknown. CDR1 and CDR2 (germline): MDHEN, SYDVKM. The V end lost 7 bases, the J end lost 7 bases, and 19 bases lay between the germline ends. The CDR3 runs to 14 residues. Method: immunoSEQ multiplex PCR; TCRdb's copy keeps in-frame clones and lacks some. The sample records about 680,000 clones, less than 80% being singletons. Into CD45RA+ naive and CD45RA-negative memory subsets, the CD4+ cells were split. The source is a woman aged 30 to 39 in good health. The rearrangement uses TRBV28 and TRBJ2-5; D possibly matches TRBD1 or TRBD2 (5 bases each). Sequenced input: memory CD4+ T cells sorted from blood. Subset given: CD45RA-negative fraction. The CDR3 region has the DNA TGTGCCAGCACCTCTGGCCTAGGGACCGGGACCCAGTACTTC. As protein: CASTSGLGTGTQYF.